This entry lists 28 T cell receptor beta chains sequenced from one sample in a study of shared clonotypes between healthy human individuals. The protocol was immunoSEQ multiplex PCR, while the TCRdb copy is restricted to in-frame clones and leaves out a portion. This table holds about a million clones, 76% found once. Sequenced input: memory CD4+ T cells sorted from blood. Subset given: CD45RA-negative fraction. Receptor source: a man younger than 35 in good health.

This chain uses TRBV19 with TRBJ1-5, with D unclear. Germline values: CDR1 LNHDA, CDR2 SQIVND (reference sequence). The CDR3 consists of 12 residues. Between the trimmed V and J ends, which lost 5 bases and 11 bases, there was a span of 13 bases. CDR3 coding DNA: TGTGCCAGTAGTCGAGCCTCCTGGGCCCAGCATTTT. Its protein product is CASSRASWAQHF.

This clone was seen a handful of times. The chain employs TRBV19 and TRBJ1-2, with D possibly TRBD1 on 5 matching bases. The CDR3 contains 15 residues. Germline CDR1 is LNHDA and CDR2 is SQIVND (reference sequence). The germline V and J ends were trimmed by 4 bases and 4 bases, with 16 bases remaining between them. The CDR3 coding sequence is TGTGCCAGTAGTACTCGGGACGGTGGCTTCTATGGCTACACCTTC. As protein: CASSTRDGGFYGYTF.

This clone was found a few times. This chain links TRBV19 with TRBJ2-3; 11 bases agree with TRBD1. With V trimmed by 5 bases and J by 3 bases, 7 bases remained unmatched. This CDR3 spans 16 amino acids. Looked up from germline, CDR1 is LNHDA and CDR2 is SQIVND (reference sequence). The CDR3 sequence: CASSFGTGGVTDTQYF. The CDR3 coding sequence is TGTGCCAGTAGTTTTGGGACAGGGGGTGTAACAGATACGCAGTATTTT.

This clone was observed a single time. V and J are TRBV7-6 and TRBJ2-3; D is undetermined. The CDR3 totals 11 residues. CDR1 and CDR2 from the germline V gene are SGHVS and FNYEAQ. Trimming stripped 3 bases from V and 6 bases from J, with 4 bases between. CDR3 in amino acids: CASSFGDTQYF. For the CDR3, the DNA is TGTGCCAGCAGCTTCGGCGATACGCAGTATTTT.

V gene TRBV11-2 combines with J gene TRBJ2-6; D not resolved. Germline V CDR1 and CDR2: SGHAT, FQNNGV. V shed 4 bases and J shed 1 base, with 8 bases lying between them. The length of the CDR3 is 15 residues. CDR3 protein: CASSSWVSGANVLTF. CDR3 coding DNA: TGTGCCAGCAGCTCTTGGGTATCTGGGGCCAACGTCCTGACTTTC.

CDR3 coding DNA: TGTGCCTCCGGGGCCTCAACACGCTCCTACGAGCAGTACTTC. Residues: CASGASTRSYEQYF. The chain is built from TRBV30 and TRBJ2-7; perhaps D is TRBD1 or TRBD2 (5 bases each). Germline lookup yields CDR1 GTSNPN and CDR2 SVGIG (reference sequence). This CDR3 has 14 residues. V lost 7 bases to trimming and J lost 0 bases, with 16 bases between them.

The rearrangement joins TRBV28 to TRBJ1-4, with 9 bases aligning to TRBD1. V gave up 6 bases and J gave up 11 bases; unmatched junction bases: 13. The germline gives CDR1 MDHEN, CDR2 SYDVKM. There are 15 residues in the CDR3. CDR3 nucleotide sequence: TGTGCCAGCAGCGCATGGACAGGGGATATCGGTAAACTGTTTTTT. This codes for CASSAWTGDIGKLFF. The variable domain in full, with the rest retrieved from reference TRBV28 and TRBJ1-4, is DVKVTQSSRYLVKRTGEKVFLECVQDMDHENMFWYRQDPGLGLRLIYFSYDVKMKEKGDIPEGYSVSREKKERFSLILESASTNQTSMYLCASSAWTGDIGKLFFGSGTQLSVL.

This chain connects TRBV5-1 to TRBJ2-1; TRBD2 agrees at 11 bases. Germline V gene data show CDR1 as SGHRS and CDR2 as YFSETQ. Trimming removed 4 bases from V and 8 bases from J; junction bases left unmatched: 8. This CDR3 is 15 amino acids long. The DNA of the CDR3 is TGCGCCAGCAGCCTTCTAGCGGGGGGCCTGCATGAGCAGTTCTTC. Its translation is CASSLLAGGLHEQFF.

The CDR3 nucleotides are TGTGCCAGTAGTACACAGGGGGCGATTGAAAAACTGTTTTTT. This sequence encodes CASSTQGAIEKLFF. This chain links TRBV19 with TRBJ1-4; 9 bases map to TRBD1. The CDR3 consists of 14 residues. CDR1 is LNHDA and CDR2 is SQIVND in the germline V gene (reference sequence). V shed 4 bases and J 7 bases; nucleotides not matched to a gene: 4.

The CDR3 spells CASSHGQGGAEAFF. CDR3 bases: TGTGCCAGCTCACACGGACAGGGCGGCGCTGAAGCTTTCTTT. The chain recombines TRBV18 with TRBJ1-1, with TRBD1 matching over 8 bases. Trimming cost V 4 bases and J 6 bases; bases outside gene matches: 7. This CDR3 is built from 14 residues. From germline, CDR1 is KGHSH and CDR2 LQKENI.

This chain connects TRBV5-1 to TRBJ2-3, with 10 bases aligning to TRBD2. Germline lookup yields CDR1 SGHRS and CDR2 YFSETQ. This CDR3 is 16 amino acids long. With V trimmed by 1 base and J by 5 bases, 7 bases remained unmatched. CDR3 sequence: CASSLRAGGIGDTQYF. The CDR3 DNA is TGCGCCAGCAGCTTGAGAGCGGGGGGGATAGGAGATACGCAGTATTTT.

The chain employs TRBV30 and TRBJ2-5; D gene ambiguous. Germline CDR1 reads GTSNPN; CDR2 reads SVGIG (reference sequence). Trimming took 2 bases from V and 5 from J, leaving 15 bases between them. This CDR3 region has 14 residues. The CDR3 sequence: CAWSNRRVSETQYF. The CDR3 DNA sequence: TGTGCCTGGAGTAATCGACGCGTTTCGGAGACCCAGTACTTC.

CDR3 in DNA: TGTGCCAGCTCACCACGCCCCCCAGGGGGCGAGACTGAAGCTTTCTTT. Translated: CASSPRPPGGETEAFF. This chain links TRBV18 with TRBJ1-1, with 8 bases matching TRBD1. CDR3 length: 16 amino acids. The V gene end was trimmed by 1 base and the J gene end by 5 bases; junction bases not matched to a gene: 9. In germline, CDR1 is KGHSH, CDR2 LQKENI.

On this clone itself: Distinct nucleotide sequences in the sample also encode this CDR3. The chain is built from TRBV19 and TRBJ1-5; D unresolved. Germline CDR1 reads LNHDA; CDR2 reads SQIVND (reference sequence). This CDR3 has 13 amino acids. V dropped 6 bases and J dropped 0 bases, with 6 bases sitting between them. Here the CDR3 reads CASSSDSNQPQHF. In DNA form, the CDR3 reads TGTGCCAGTAGCTCGGATAGCAATCAGCCCCAGCATTTT.

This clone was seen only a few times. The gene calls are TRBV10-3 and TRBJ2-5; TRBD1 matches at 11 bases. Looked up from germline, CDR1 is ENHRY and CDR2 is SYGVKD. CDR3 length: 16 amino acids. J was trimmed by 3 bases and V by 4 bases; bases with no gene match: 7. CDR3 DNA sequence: TGTGCCATCAGTGGAGGACAGGGGGCAGTAGAAGAGACCCAGTACTTC. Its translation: CAISGGQGAVEETQYF.

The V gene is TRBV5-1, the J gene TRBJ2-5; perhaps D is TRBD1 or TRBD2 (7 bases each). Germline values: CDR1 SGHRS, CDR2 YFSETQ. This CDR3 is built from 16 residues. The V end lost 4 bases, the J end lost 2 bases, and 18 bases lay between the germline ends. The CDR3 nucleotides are TGCGCCAGCAGCCTCACGTTGCAGGGGGGGCAAGAGACCCAGTACTTC. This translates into CASSLTLQGGQETQYF. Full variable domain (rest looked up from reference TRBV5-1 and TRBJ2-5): KAGVTQTPRYLIKTRGQQVTLSCSPISGHRSVSWYQQTPGQGLQFLFEYFSETQRNKGNFPGRFSGRQFSNSRSEMNVSTLELGDSALYLCASSLTLQGGQETQYFGPGTRLLVL.

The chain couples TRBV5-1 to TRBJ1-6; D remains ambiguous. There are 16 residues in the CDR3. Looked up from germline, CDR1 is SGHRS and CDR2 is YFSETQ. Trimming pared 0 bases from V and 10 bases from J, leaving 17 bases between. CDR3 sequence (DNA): TGCGCCAGCAGCTTGGTATCGGCCGTGGGTAGCTCACCCCTCCACTTT. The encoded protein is CASSLVSAVGSSPLHF.

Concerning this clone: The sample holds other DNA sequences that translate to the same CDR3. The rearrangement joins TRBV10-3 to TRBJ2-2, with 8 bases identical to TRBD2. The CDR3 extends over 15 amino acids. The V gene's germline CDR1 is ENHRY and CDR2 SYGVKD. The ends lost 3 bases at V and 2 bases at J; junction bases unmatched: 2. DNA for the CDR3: TGTGCCATCAGTGATACTAGCGGAAACACCGGGGAGCTGTTTTTT. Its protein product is CAISDTSGNTGELFF.

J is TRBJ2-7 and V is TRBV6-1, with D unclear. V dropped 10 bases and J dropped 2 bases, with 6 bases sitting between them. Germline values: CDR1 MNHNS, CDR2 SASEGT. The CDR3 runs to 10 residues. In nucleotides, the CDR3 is TGTGCCACAGGTACCTACGAGCAGTACTTC. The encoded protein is CATGTYEQYF.

The CDR3 nucleotides are TGTGCCAGCAGCTTGAGTTACGGCTATGGGGGATCTCGTGAGCAGTACTTC. As protein: CASSLSYGYGGSREQYF. J is TRBJ2-7 and V is TRBV5-5, with D perhaps matching TRBD1 or TRBD2 (5 bases each). Germline V gene lookup returns CDR1 SGHKS and CDR2 YYEKEE (reference sequence). This CDR3 spans 17 amino acids. V shed 1 base and J shed 7 bases, with 24 bases lying between them.

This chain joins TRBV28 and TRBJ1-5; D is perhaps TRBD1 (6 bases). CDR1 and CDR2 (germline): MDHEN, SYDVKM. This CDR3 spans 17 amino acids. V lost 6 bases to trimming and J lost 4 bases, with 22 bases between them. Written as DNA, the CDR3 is TGTGCCAGCAGACATCATACATTACAGGGAGGGAATCAGCCCCAGCATTTT. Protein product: CASRHHTLQGGNQPQHF. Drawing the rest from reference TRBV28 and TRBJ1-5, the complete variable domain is DVKVTQSSRYLVKRTGEKVFLECVQDMDHENMFWYRQDPGLGLRLIYFSYDVKMKEKGDIPEGYSVSREKKERFSLILESASTNQTSMYLCASRHHTLQGGNQPQHFGDGTRLSIL.

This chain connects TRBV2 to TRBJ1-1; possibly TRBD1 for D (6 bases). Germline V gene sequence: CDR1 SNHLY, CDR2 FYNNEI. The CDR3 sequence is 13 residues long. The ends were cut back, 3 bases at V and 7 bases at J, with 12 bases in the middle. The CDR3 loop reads CASSDQGGGEAFF. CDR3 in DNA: TGTGCCAGCAGTGATCAAGGGGGGGGTGAAGCTTTCTTT. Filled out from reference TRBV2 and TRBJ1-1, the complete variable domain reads EPEVTQTPSHQVTQMGQEVILRCVPISNHLYFYWYRQILGQKVEFLVSFYNNEISEKSEIFDDQFSVERPDGSNFTLKIRSTKLEDSAMYFCASSDQGGGEAFFGQGTRLTVV.

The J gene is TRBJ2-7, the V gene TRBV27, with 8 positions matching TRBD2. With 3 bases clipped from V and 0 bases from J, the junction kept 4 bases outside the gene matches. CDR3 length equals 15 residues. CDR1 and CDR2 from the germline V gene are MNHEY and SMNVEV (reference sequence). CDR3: CASSFTSGSSYEQYF. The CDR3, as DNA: TGTGCCAGCAGTTTTACAAGCGGGAGCTCCTACGAGCAGTACTTC.

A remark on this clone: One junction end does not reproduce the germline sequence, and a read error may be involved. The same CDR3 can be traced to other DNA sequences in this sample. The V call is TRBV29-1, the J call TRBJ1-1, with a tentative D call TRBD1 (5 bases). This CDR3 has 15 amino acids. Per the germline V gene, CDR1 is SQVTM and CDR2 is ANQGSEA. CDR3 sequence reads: CSVEGGLTVNTEAFF. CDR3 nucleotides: TGCAGCGTTGAAGGAGGCTTGACAGTGAATACTGAAGCTTTCTTT.

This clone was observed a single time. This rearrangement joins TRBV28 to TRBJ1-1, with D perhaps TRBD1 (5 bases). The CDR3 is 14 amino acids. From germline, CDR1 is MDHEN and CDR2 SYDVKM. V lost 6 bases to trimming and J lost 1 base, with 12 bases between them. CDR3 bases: TGTGCCAGCAGGCTGACAGTTACGAACACTGAAGCTTTCTTT. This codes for CASRLTVTNTEAFF. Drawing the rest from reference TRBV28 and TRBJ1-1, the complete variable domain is DVKVTQSSRYLVKRTGEKVFLECVQDMDHENMFWYRQDPGLGLRLIYFSYDVKMKEKGDIPEGYSVSREKKERFSLILESASTNQTSMYLCASRLTVTNTEAFFGQGTRLTVV.

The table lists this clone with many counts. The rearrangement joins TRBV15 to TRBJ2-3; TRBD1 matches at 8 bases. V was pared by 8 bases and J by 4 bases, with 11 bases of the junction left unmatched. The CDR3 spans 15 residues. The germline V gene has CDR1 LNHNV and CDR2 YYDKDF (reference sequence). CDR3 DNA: TGTGCCACCCGCCTTGGGGACAGGTGGGCAGATACGCAGTATTTT. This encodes CATRLGDRWADTQYF.

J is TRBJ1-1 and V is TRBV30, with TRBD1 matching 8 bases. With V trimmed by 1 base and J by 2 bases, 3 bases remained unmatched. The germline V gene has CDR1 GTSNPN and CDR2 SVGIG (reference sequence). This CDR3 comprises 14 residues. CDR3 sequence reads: CAWSADRGNTEAFF. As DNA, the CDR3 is TGTGCCTGGAGTGCCGACAGGGGTAACACTGAAGCTTTCTTT.

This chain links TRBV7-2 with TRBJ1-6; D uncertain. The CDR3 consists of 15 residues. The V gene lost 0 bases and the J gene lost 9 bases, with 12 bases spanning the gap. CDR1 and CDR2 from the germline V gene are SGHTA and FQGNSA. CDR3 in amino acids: CASSLAHEMISPLHF. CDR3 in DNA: TGTGCCAGCAGCTTAGCGCACGAAATGATTTCACCCCTCCACTTT.